This TCR beta chain was observed in a study of T cells in Graves' hyperthyroidism and ophthalmopathy. Study-level results: Most thyroid clonotypes that were expanded above 0.001 also turned up in blood.

Lactation, pregnancy, other autoimmune disease or uncontrolled infection led to exclusion of patients. V shed 4 bases, J shed 0 bases, and the junction held 7 bases outside the gene matches. The CDR3 contains 15 residues. Germline V gene data show CDR1 as DFQATT and CDR2 as SNEGSKA (reference sequence). RNA transcripts were the template for amplifying TCR beta CDR3 regions. During a first-round RT-PCR of the TCR CDR3, the HTBI primer set was used. TCRdb reanalysed the multiplex PCR reads using MiXCR and keeps one entry per CDR3 protein. The table shows a few hundred thousand distinct CDR3 sequences, with about 16% occurring only once. This clonotype occurred a few times. Its antigen is not identified.

The V call is TRBV20-1, the J call TRBJ2-7; 9 bases align to TRBD2. The specimen was blood. This clonotype was sampled from a woman aged 40 to 50 with Graves' ophthalmopathy. This CDR3 reads CSAIPGSGSSYEQYF. CDR3 bases: TGCAGTGCTATTCCTGGTAGCGGGAGCTCCTACGAGCAGTACTTC.